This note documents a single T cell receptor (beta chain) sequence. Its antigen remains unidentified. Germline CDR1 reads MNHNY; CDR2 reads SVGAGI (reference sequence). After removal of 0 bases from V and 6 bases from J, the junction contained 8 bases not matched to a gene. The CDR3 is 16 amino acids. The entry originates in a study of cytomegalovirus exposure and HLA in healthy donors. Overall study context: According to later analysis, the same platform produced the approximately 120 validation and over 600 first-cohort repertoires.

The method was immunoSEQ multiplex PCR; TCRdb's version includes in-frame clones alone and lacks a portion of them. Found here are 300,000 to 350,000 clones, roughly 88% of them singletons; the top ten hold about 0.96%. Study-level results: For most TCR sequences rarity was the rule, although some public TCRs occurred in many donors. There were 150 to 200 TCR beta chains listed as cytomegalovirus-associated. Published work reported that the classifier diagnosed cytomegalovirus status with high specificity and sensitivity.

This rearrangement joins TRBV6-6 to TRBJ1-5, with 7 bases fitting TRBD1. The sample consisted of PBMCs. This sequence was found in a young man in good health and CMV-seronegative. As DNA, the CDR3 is TGTGCCAGCAGTTACTCGGGCGGACAGGAGGGTCAGCCCCAGCATTTT. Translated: CASSYSGGQEGQPQHF.